This entry lists 6 T cell receptor beta chains sequenced from one sample in a study of cytomegalovirus exposure and HLA in healthy donors. A multiplex PCR was run with 60 Vbeta primers and 13 Jbeta primers. Method: immunoSEQ multiplex PCR; TCRdb's copy keeps in-frame clones and lacks some. The data contain under 150,000 clones, roughly four fifths of them singletons. The sequenced material came from PBMCs. The receptors originated from a woman aged 50 to 65 in good health and CMV-seropositive.

This chain uses TRBV15 with TRBJ1-4, with D possibly TRBD1 on 6 matching bases. The CDR3 is 16 residues long. Germline V gene lookup returns CDR1 LNHNV and CDR2 YYDKDF (reference sequence). The V gene lost 5 bases and the J gene lost 0 bases, with 13 bases spanning the gap. CDR3 coding DNA: TGTGCCACCAGCGCTCTAAGGACAGCAACTAATGAAAAACTGTTTTTT. Protein sequence: CATSALRTATNEKLFF.

The rearrangement uses TRBV7-8 and TRBJ1-1; no clear D gene. V was shortened by 1 base and J by 3 bases, with 9 bases between the two germline ends. The CDR3 runs to 14 residues. Germline V gene data show CDR1 as SGHVS and CDR2 as FQNEAQ. The CDR3 loop is CASSLGLGDTEAFF. The CDR3, as DNA: TGTGCCAGCAGCTTAGGGCTTGGAGACACTGAAGCTTTCTTT.

This clone was recorded once. The V call is TRBV6-1, the J call TRBJ2-3, with 11 bases matching TRBD2. J was trimmed by 0 bases and V by 4 bases; bases with no gene match: 6. CDR3 length: 17 residues. In germline, CDR1 is MNHNS, CDR2 SASEGT. The CDR3 DNA sequence: TGTGCCAGCAGTGGAAGACTAGCGGGGATTAGCACAGATACGCAGTATTTT. Encoded protein: CASSGRLAGISTDTQYF.

The rearrangement links TRBV5-4 to TRBJ2-7, with unresolved D. The CDR3 has 16 residues. V shed 0 bases and J shed 6 bases, with 19 bases lying between them. Per germline, CDR1 SGHNT and CDR2 YYREEE (reference sequence). The CDR3 coding sequence is TGTGCCAGCAGCTTGGGGCAGGCTCCCGCATTTCGCGAGCAGTACTTC. Its translation: CASSLGQAPAFREQYF.

The chain is built from TRBV7-3 and TRBJ2-7, with 7 bases identical to TRBD2. Germline CDR1 SGHTA, CDR2 FQGTGA. The CDR3 sequence is 12 residues long. V shed 6 bases, J shed 5 bases, and the junction held 4 bases outside the gene matches. The CDR3 protein is CASRSGRNEQYF. In DNA form, the CDR3 reads TGTGCCAGCAGGTCCGGGAGGAACGAGCAGTACTTC.

This clone was seen a handful of times. The chain links TRBV5-1 to TRBJ2-1; D call uncertain. Germline V gene sequence: CDR1 SGHRS, CDR2 YFSETQ. This CDR3 contains 15 residues. Trimming shortened V by 0 bases and J by 2 bases, and 9 bases separated the two germline ends. CDR3 residues: CASSLGQAPYNEQFF. CDR3 in DNA: TGCGCCAGCAGCTTGGGCCAGGCCCCCTACAATGAGCAGTTCTTC.